This TCR beta chain was identified during a study of blood T cell repertoires in COVID-19. Study at large: Samples came from the United States, Italy and Spain, spanning acute and convalescent COVID-19.

Clones were read by immunoSEQ multiplex PCR, and TCRdb kept only the in-frame ones, dropping some. The table has 130,000 to 150,000 clones, 70% to 90% seen once; the top ten hold roughly 8%. The sequence derives from a woman aged 55-69 years with COVID-19, enrolled during active disease. Sample: peripheral blood.

The CDR3 DNA sequence: TGTGCCAGCAGTATCTCCGGGACAGGGCATAGCAATCAGCCCCAGCATTTT. Translation: CASSISGTGHSNQPQHF. The rearrangement joins TRBV27 to TRBJ1-5, with 9 bases that match TRBD1. Germline assignment: CDR1 MNHEY and CDR2 SMNVEV (reference sequence). V was pared by 5 bases and J by 0 bases, with 8 bases of the junction left unmatched. CDR3 length equals 17 residues.